The TCR beta chain under discussion was sequenced for a study of chemoradiotherapy in HPV16-positive cancers. Study-level findings and limits: In HPV16-positive patients, HPV-responsive T-cell expansion tracked better recurrence-free survival.

This clone was picked up one time. Its antigen remains unidentified. The method was immunoSEQ multiplex PCR; TCRdb's version includes in-frame clones alone and lacks a portion of them. Found here are 5,500 to 7,000 clones, around 87% of them singletons; the top ten hold around 2.5%. V trimming: 4 bases; J trimming: 9 bases; junction bases outside the gene matches: 9. CDR3 length equals 15 residues. Germline assignment: CDR1 WSHSY and CDR2 SAAADI. The sequence was obtained from a human donor with HPV-associated anogenital cancer. The sample here was tumor tissue, taken from a patient who underwent chemoradiotherapy. The V and J genes are TRBV10-2 and TRBJ2-1; 10 bases are shared with TRBD2. Written as DNA, the CDR3 is TGCGCCAGCAGTGCCAGCGGGAGGGCCCTATCTGAGCAGTTCTTC. Its translation is CASSASGRALSEQFF.